This T cell receptor (beta chain) was identified during a study of blood T cell repertoires in COVID-19. Background on the study: Acute and convalescent COVID-19 samples came from the United States, Italy and Spain. T cells, B-cell-depleted T cells, or PBMCs provided the cDNA or gDNA that served as material.

There are a few counts of this clone. Germline V gene lookup returns CDR1 SGHTA and CDR2 FQGNSA. The length of the CDR3 is 16 residues. V lost 1 base and J lost 0, with 13 bases in between. As handled by the study authors: Estimates of nucleated cell counts were drawn from the amplification of reference gene primers. TCRdb keeps only in-frame clones here, not all; method: immunoSEQ multiplex PCR. V, J and clone size were drawn from that table, and D and trimming were deduced from the DNA. Of approximately 180,000 clones in the sample, around 85% are singletons; the top ten hold around a sixth. V and J are TRBV7-2 and TRBJ2-7; D ambiguous. This sequence originates from a person aged 70 to 85 with COVID-19, enrolled during active disease. The sample was peripheral blood. DNA of the CDR3: TGTGCCAGCAGCTTAGTCGCCTCGCCGAGCTCCTACGAGCAGTACTTC. Residues: CASSLVASPSSYEQYF.